This T cell receptor beta chain was identified during a study of T cells in Graves' hyperthyroidism and ophthalmopathy. Study-level results: Blood also showed most of the thyroid clonotypes that were expanded above 0.001. The model anticipated ophthalmopathy a median around 6 months pre-onset.

The CDR3 regions of TCR beta were amplified from RNA transcripts. The HTBI primer set drove a first-round RT-PCR of the TCR CDR3. One entry per CDR3 protein results from TCRdb running MiXCR on the multiplex PCR reads. The table records 360,000 or so distinct CDR3 sequences, less than 20% of them present only once. PBMCs were sourced from roughly 10 ml fresh peripheral blood. This clonotype was counted a few times. Its antigen remains unknown. CDR3 length: 15 amino acids. Germline V gene sequence: CDR1 SGHTA, CDR2 FQGNSA. V shed 4 bases, J shed 0 bases, and the junction held 6 bases outside the gene matches.

This receptor was obtained from a woman aged 40 to 49 with Graves' ophthalmopathy. The rearrangement links TRBV7-2 to TRBJ2-7, with 7 bases lining up with TRBD2. Sequenced material: blood. CDR3 sequence reads: CASSSIAGPSYEQYF. The CDR3 DNA reads as TGTGCCAGCAGCTCTATAGCGGGTCCCTCCTACGAGCAGTACTTC.